Listed below are T cell receptor beta chains from one sample, sequenced in a study of long-term antiretroviral therapy in people with HIV. Generated by immunoSEQ multiplex PCR, the TCRdb table keeps only in-frame clones and is missing some. The sample has fewer than 20,000 clones; 86% are singletons. Source: unsorted PBMCs, taken 0.5 years after starting antiretroviral therapy. These receptors were taken from a man aged 40-55 years with HIV. Both conserved end residues are trimmed from each CDR3.

V gene: TRBV19; J gene: TRBJ2-2; CDR3 protein: ASIWTGNTGELF
V gene: TRBV19; J gene: TRBJ1-5; CDR3 protein: ASSISPGSNQPQH
V gene: TRBV10-2; J gene: TRBJ2-5; CDR3 protein: ASSSQGWETQY
V gene: TRBV9; J gene: TRBJ2-7; CDR3 protein: ASSVGDRGSYEQY
V gene: TRBV11-2; J gene: TRBJ2-7; CDR3 protein: ASSLDRLSGYEQY
V gene: TRBV7-2; J gene: TRBJ1-1; CDR3 protein: ASSLVTAREAF
V gene: TRBV13; J gene: TRBJ2-3; CDR3 protein: ASSSKDRGLQDTQY
V gene: TRBV5-1; J gene: TRBJ1-4; CDR3 protein: ASSPQGVTNEKLF
V gene: TRBV27; J gene: TRBJ2-7; CDR3 protein: ASSSFDTPSYEQY
V gene: TRBV4-1; J gene: TRBJ1-2; CDR3 protein: ASSQDPSYGYT
V gene: TRBV5-6; J gene: TRBJ2-5; CDR3 protein: ASSLVGARETQY
V gene: TRBV7-8; J gene: TRBJ2-3; CDR3 protein: ASSSPSGTSTDTQY
V gene: TRBV19; J gene: TRBJ2-7; CDR3 protein: ASSMRSGAYEQY
V gene: TRBV19; J gene: TRBJ1-2; CDR3 protein: ASSVLPQPGPLNYGYT
V gene: TRBV7-6; J gene: TRBJ1-1; CDR3 protein: ASSLSGASEAF
V gene: TRBV7-9; J gene: TRBJ2-1; CDR3 protein: ASSLDPVREQF
V gene: TRBV5-1; J gene: TRBJ1-6; CDR3 protein: ASSLAASYSPLH
V gene: TRBV4-1; J gene: TRBJ2-7; CDR3 protein: ASSLGETFSYEQY
V gene: TRBV10-2; J gene: TRBJ2-2; CDR3 protein: ASSEGAGGLTGELF
V gene: TRBV7-9; J gene: TRBJ1-1; CDR3 protein: ASSPAGTGGNTEAF
V gene: TRBV6-6; J gene: TRBJ1-1; CDR3 protein: ASSYRGGAEAF
V gene: TRBV27; J gene: TRBJ2-7; CDR3 protein: ASSVTGQGEYEQY
V gene: TRBV5-8; J gene: TRBJ2-5; CDR3 protein: ASSSFVGAETQY